Below, one T cell receptor (beta chain) is given with its context. This clone showed up just once. Its antigen is still unknown. There are no base qualities to consult, and no much larger clone falls within one base. TCRbeta CDR3 regions were amplified from genomic DNA by means of the immunoSEQ Assay, a bias-controlled multiplex PCR. Per the original workflow: Within the assay, amplification of reference gene primers was used to estimate how many nucleated cells each sample contained. To quantify the absolute abundance of each unique TCRbeta CDR3 rearrangement, sequence reads were collapsed and filtered. For each sample, productive Simpson clonality was calculated as the square root of Simpson's diversity index over productive rearrangements. Drawn from immuneACCESS, this table holds only the in-frame rearrangements with V and J called that TCRdb kept. Clones are partly lost; checked studies trace under half to an unresolved V gene and leave the rest unexplained. D and trimming were read from the DNA, whereas the V and J calls and clone size are those reported in that table. Across this sample there are approximately 230,000 clones, with around 88% seen only once. The top ten clones comprise over 4% of the sample.

Enrolling through a virtual design, the prospective study's participants ranged in age from roughly 18 to 90 years and lived across roughly 24 United States geographic areas. In the prospective study, cohorts were assigned on the basis of participant-reported clinical history obtained from a screening survey and a study questionnaire. For ImmuneRACE Cohort 3, a participant was defined as recovered based on two consecutive negative NP/OP PCR tests, clearance by a healthcare professional, or resolution of symptoms. Each participant in the prospective study had whole blood, serum and a nasopharyngeal or oropharyngeal swab collected by mobile phlebotomists. Participants in the prospective study had the option to provide additional blood draws and questionnaires over an approximately 2-month period. Blood samples from the prospective study were shipped frozen or at room temperature prior to DNA extraction.

This record comes from a study of blood T cell repertoires in COVID-19 (dated by TCRdb to 2020 to 2022). General notes on the study: Samples covering the acute and convalescent phases of COVID-19 were provided by collaborators in the United States, Italy and Spain. The prospective study material was composed of cDNA or gDNA derived from T cells, B-cell-depleted T cells, or PBMCs. Subjects who had been exposed to COVID-19, were actively infected with it, or had recovered from it provided the deeply sampled blood TCRbeta repertoires that made up the dataset. The repertoires were made available in a free public database intended to serve as a resource for research on the immune response to SARS-CoV-2. The samples were drawn from two sources: the first 160 participants of the ongoing ImmuneRACE study, and 1,200 or so subjects contributed by 6 global collaborators. Sample metadata almost always included a de-identified subject ID, COVID-19 status, age in years and sex. HLA class I and class II types, where available, came from metadata supplied by the sample provider rather than from assay-based typing.

The full study reports these points: The quantity of clinical and demographic metadata differed by source and by participant and was supplied without curation.

CDR1 and CDR2, looked up from the germline V gene, are SGDLS and YYNGEE. After removal of 4 bases from V and 6 bases from J, the junction retains 9 bases not matched to a gene. The CDR3 spans 15 residues, from the cysteine through the phenylalanine. CDR3 DNA is the only sequence kept; it has 45 bases, read in frame from the first base. The chain employs TRBV9 and TRBJ2-1, with 8 central nucleotides matching TRBD1. The receptor comes from a woman in her 30s who had recovered from COVID-19. Input material: PBMCs or T cells enriched from blood (not recorded which). The DNA sequence reads TGTGCCAGCAGCCCAGGGACAGGCTACCTCAATGAGCAGTTCTTC. Its translation is CASSPGTGYLNEQFF. With all but the CDR3 taken from the reference TRBV9 and TRBJ2-1 genes, the full variable domain is: DSGVTQTPKHLITATGQRVTLRCSPRSGDLSVYWYQQSLDQGLQFLIQYYNGEERAKGNILERFSAQQFPDLHSELNLSSLELGDSALYFCASSPGTGYLNEQFFGPGTRLTVL.